The clone carrying this T cell receptor (beta chain) was seen only a few times. The data originate from a study of response to subunit inactivated influenza vaccine. The CDR3 is 13 amino acids. Trimming removed 3 bases at V and 6 bases at J, with 9 bases between. The germline gives CDR1 DFQATT, CDR2 SNEGSKA (reference sequence). TCRdb re-analysed the RT-PCR reads in MiXCR, keeping a single row per CDR3 protein. The data hold about 540,000 distinct CDR3 sequences, with under 25% observed a single time. These data are also associated with another study on T cells expressing NK-cell markers. That study reports: 5'RACE template switching with UMIs produced the TCR beta cDNA. Sorted CD3+CD56+NKG2C+, CD3+CD56+NKG2C- and CD3+CD56-NKG2C+ T-cell subsets were beta-chain profiled. HCMV seropositivity characterized most of the eight sequenced donors, and seronegativity one. Whether expanded NKG2C+ T cell clones were HCMV specific stayed uncertain.

The genes are TRBV20-1 and TRBJ1-6; D uncertain. Source: CD4+ T cells sorted from PBMCs, taken 12 days after vaccination. The receptor's source is a man aged 50-60 years who received an inactivated influenza vaccine. The CDR3 DNA follows: TGCAGTGCTAGGGGCGAGTTTAATTCACCCCTCCACTTT. This codes for CSARGEFNSPLHF.